This T cell receptor beta chain comes out of a study of T cell therapy after organ transplantation. Looking at the study overall: About 75% of the ten patients were clinical responders.

In the case of this clone: Its cognate antigen is unknown.

The protocol was immunoSEQ multiplex PCR, while the TCRdb copy is restricted to in-frame clones and leaves out a portion. In the table there are 50,000 or so clones, roughly 93% of which are singletons. Germline V CDR1 and CDR2: LNHDA, SQIVND (reference sequence). The CDR3 runs 14 residues. V was shortened by 10 bases and J by 1 base, with 16 bases between the two germline ends. Sequenced material: CD8+ T cells from blood, taken before autologous CMV-specific T cell therapy. The V call is TRBV19, the J call TRBJ1-1, with D possibly matching TRBD1 (5 bases). The receptor was isolated from a human patient who had received a solid organ transplant and had CMV disease. CDR3 in DNA: TGTGCCATACAGGACATAGCCTCGAACACTGAAGCTTTCTTT. Encoded protein: CAIQDIASNTEAFF.